The 9 T cell receptor beta chains reported below all come from one sample, sequenced in a study of T cells in Graves' hyperthyroidism and ophthalmopathy. From RNA transcripts, TCR beta CDR3 regions were amplified. A set of HTBI primers served as the primers for a first-round RT-PCR of the TCR CDR3. TCRdb processed the multiplex PCR reads anew with MiXCR; each CDR3 protein has one entry. The sample comprises hundreds of thousands of distinct CDR3 sequences, less than 15% of which are singletons, and roughly a tenth rests with the top ten. Material for sequencing was blood. These receptor sequences come from a woman aged 18-29 years with Graves' hyperthyroidism.

The genes are TRBV29-1 and TRBJ2-3; 9 bases fit TRBD2. CDR3 length: 13 amino acids. The germline gives CDR1 SQVTM, CDR2 ANQGSEA. Unmatched junction bases numbered 3, after V lost 6 bases and J lost 2 bases. The CDR3 loop is CSVLAGNTDTQYF. The DNA for the CDR3 is TGCAGCGTCCTAGCGGGGAACACAGATACGCAGTATTTT.

This clonotype has at least ten counts. The chain carries TRBV20-1 and TRBJ1-5, with 7 nucleotides matching TRBD1. This CDR3 has 15 residues. The V and J ends lost 5 bases and 4 bases, in that order; junction bases with no gene match: 11. Looked up from germline, CDR1 is DFQATT and CDR2 is SNEGSKA (reference sequence). The CDR3 DNA reads as TGCAGTGCTCAGCCCTTGGACAGGAAAAATCAGCCCCAGCATTTT. Amino acids: CSAQPLDRKNQPQHF.

There are many counts of this clonotype. The rearrangement links TRBV7-2 to TRBJ2-1; 8 bases fit TRBD2. The CDR3 has 15 amino acids. The germline V gene encodes CDR1 SGHTA and CDR2 FQGNSA. V was pared by 2 bases and J by 10 bases, with 10 bases of the junction left unmatched. The CDR3, as DNA: TGTGCCAGCAGCTTAAGGGGACTAGTTTATTACGAGCAGTTCTTC. Its translation is CASSLRGLVYYEQFF.

V usage is TRBV27 and J usage is TRBJ1-1; no definite D call. Trimming stripped 2 bases from V and 2 bases from J, with 9 bases between. Germline V gene lookup returns CDR1 MNHEY and CDR2 SMNVEV (reference sequence). The CDR3 has 14 amino acids. CDR3 bases: TGTGCCAGCAGTTTAGGTTACGGAAACACTGAAGCTTTCTTT. It is translated as CASSLGYGNTEAFF.

The gene calls are TRBV6-2 or TRBV6-3 and TRBJ2-1, with 8 bases matching TRBD1. CDR1 MNHEY and CDR2 SVGEGT come from the germline V gene. The CDR3 is 17 residues long. The V gene end was trimmed by 5 bases and the J gene end by 12 bases; junction bases not matched to a gene: 21. For the CDR3, the DNA is TGTGCCAGCAGTCTGGGGGACGACAGGGGAGAGAGTAGACGGCAGTTCTTC. This encodes CASSLGDDRGESRRQFF.

This clonotype occurred many times. The chain couples TRBV6-1 to TRBJ2-3; 14 bases map to TRBD2. The V gene end was trimmed by 5 bases and the J gene end by 2 bases; junction bases not matched to a gene: 9. Germline CDR1 reads MNHNS; CDR2 reads SASEGT. CDR3 length equals 18 residues. The CDR3 is CASSKEPGLAGVTDTQYF. CDR3 nucleotide sequence: TGTGCCAGCAGTAAAGAACCGGGACTAGCGGGGGTCACAGATACGCAGTATTTT.

The V gene is TRBV6-2 or TRBV6-3, the J gene TRBJ1-1; 7 bases are a match to TRBD1. Trimming cost V 5 bases and J 11 bases; bases outside gene matches: 2. Germline V gene lookup returns CDR1 MNHEY and CDR2 SVGEGT. The length of the CDR3 is 10 residues. This CDR3 is CASSTGEAFF. In DNA form, the CDR3 reads TGTGCCAGCAGTACAGGGGAGGCTTTCTTT.

Comments on this clonotype: The germline gene is not matched at one end of the junction; a read error may be the cause. This chain joins TRBV2 and TRBJ1-1; D not certain. From germline, CDR1 is SNHLY and CDR2 FYNNEI. The CDR3 contains 13 residues. CDR3 sequence: CASKYNVNTEALF. The CDR3 bases are TGTGCCAGCAAATATAATGTGAACACTGAAGCTCTCTTT.

This clonotype was counted once. The chain couples TRBV24-1 to TRBJ2-1; 13 bases are a match to TRBD2. Germline CDR1 is KGHDR and CDR2 is SFDVKD. The trim removed 1 base at V and 0 bases at J, leaving 5 bases unmatched. The CDR3 spans 19 residues. CDR3: CATSDFTGTSGNSYNEQFF. CDR3 sequence (DNA): TGTGCCACCAGTGATTTCACAGGGACTAGCGGGAACTCCTACAATGAGCAGTTCTTC.